In its sample, the clone carrying this T cell receptor beta chain was seen a few times. One junction end does not reproduce the germline sequence, and a read error may be involved. The source of the sample is a study of identical twins. All donors were healthy, and all were Caucasian. CDR3 length: 14 residues. Looked up from germline, CDR1 is SEHNR and CDR2 is FQNEAQ (reference sequence). TCRdb redid the calling of the 5' RACE reads with MiXCR, one entry per CDR3 protein. The table has 600,000 to 700,000 distinct CDR3 sequences, 21% seen once; the top ten hold around 4.4%. These sequences were also reported in another study, on T cells expressing NK-cell markers. Per that paper: Seven of eight sequenced donors tested HCMV-seropositive; one tested seronegative.

The clonotype was recovered from a woman aged 18-29 years in good health. Material: PBMCs. The chain employs TRBV7-9 and TRBJ2-7; TRBD2 is a possible D gene (6 bases). CDR3 in amino acids: CASSLDRDSSEQYF. CDR3 nucleotides: TGTGCCAGCAGCTTAGACCGGGACTCCTCCGAGCAGTACTTC.